This T cell receptor beta chain derives from a study of CD8+ T cells in alopecia areata. Following extraction, RNA underwent reverse transcription to cDNA, which served as the sequencing template. The table came from immunoSEQ multiplex PCR; TCRdb's copy has only in-frame clones and leaves some out. The sample holds about 190,000 clones; around three fifths are singletons and the top ten take approximately 0.97%. The CDR3 runs to 15 residues. CDR1 SGDLS and CDR2 YYNGEE come from the germline V gene. With 4 bases removed from V and 9 bases from J, the gap between germline ends came to 20 bases. This clone was recorded a few times. Treatment reported: oral pan-JAK inhibitor, 5-10 mg twice daily.

The source is a human donor with alopecia areata. The sample in question was CD4+ T cells sorted from blood, obtained at week 24, from a patient treated with tofacitinib. The rearrangement links TRBV9 to TRBJ2-1; perhaps D is TRBD1 or TRBD2 (6 bases each). The CDR3 region has the DNA TGTGCCAGCAGCTCAGATGGGGGGCCTGTTGGTGAGCAGTTCTTC. Translation gives CASSSDGGPVGEQFF.